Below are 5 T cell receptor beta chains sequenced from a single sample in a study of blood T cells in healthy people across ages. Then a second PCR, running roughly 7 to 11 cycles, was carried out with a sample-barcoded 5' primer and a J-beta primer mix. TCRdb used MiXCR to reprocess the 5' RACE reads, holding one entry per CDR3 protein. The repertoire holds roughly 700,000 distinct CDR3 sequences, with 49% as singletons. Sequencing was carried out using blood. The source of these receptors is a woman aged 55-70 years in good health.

The CDR3 is CSARQGGRYGYTF. CDR3 bases: TGCAGTGCTAGGCAGGGAGGACGATATGGCTACACCTTC. The rearrangement uses TRBV20-1 and TRBJ1-2; weak D call: TRBD1 (5 bases). V was pared by 3 bases and J by 5 bases, with 13 bases between. Germline lookup yields CDR1 DFQATT and CDR2 SNEGSKA (reference sequence). This CDR3 has 13 amino acids.

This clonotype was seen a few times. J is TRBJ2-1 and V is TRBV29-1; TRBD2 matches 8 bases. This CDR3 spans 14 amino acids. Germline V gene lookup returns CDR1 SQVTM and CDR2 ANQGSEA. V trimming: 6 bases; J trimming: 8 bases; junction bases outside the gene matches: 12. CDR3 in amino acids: CSVTSGTRDDEQFF. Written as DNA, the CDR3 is TGCAGCGTCACCTCCGGGACTAGAGACGATGAGCAGTTCTTC.

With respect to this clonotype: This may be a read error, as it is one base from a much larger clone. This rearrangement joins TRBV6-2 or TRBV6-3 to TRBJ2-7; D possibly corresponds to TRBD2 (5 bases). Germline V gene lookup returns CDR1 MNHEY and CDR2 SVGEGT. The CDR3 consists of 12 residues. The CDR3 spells CACSFRGYEQYF. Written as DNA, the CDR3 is TGTGCCTGCAGTTTTCGGGGTTACGAGCAGTACTTC.

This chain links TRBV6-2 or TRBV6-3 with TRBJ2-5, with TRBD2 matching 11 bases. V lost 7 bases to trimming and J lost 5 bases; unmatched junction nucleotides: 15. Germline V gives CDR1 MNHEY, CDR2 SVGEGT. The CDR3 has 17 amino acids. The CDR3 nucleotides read TGTGCCAGCAACGACGGGGGACTAGCGGACCTGGGGGAGACCCAGTACTTC. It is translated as CASNDGGLADLGETQYF.

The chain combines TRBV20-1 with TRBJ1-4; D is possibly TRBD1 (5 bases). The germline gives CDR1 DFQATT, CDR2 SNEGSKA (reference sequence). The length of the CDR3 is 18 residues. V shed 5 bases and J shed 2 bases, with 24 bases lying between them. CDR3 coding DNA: TGCAGTGCTCCCACAAGGTCGGGGGGGGTTAGTACTAATGAAAAACTGTTTTTT. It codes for CSAPTRSGGVSTNEKLFF.